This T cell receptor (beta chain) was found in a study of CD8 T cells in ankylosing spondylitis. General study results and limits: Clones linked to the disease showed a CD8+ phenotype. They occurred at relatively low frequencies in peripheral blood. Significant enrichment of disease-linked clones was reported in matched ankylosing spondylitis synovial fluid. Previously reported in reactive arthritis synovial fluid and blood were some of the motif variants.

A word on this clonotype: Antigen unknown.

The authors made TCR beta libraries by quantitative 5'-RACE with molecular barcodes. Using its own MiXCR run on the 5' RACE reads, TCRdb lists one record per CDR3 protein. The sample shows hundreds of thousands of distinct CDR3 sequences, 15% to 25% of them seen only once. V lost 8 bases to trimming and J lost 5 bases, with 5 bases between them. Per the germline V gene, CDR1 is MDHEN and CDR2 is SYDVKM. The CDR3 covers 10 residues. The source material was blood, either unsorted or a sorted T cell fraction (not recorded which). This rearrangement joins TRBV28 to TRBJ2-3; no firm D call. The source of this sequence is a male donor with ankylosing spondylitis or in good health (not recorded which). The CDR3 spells CASSKDTQYF. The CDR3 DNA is TGTGCCAGCTCAAAAGATACGCAGTATTTT.